Following are 18 T cell receptor beta chains from one sample sequenced in a study of response to subunit inactivated influenza vaccine. TCRdb re-called the RT-PCR reads with MiXCR, one entry per CDR3 protein. The table lists approximately 490,000 distinct CDR3 sequences, about 7.2% of them singletons, with under 15% in the top ten. Here the sequenced sample was PBMCs from blood, taken around 25 months after vaccination. The receptors were gathered from a man in his fifties or sixties who received an inactivated influenza vaccine.

This clonotype has ten or more counts. This chain connects TRBV6-2 or TRBV6-3 to TRBJ2-7; D is possibly TRBD2 (5 bases). The CDR3 loop spans 16 amino acids. V dropped 2 bases and J dropped 2 bases, with 16 bases sitting between them. Germline-derived CDR1 and CDR2 are MNHEY and SVGEGT. The DNA of the CDR3 is TGTGCCAGCAGTTACGGCCACGCGGGCGCAGCCTACGAGCAGTACTTC. Translated: CASSYGHAGAAYEQYF.

This clonotype was detected many times. The V gene is TRBV6-1, the J gene TRBJ2-1; 8 bases agree with TRBD2. The CDR3 has 14 amino acids. V shed 6 bases and J 7 bases; nucleotides not matched to a gene: 8. Germline CDR1 and CDR2: MNHNS and SASEGT. The CDR3 region has the DNA TGTGCCAGCAGCCAGGGACTAGTTGAGAATGAGCAGTTCTTC. It translates to CASSQGLVENEQFF.

The rearrangement uses TRBV5-1 and TRBJ2-2; a possible D gene is TRBD1 (6 bases). Trimming shortened V by 3 bases and J by 4 bases, and 22 bases separated the two germline ends. The CDR3 length is 18 residues. Germline-derived CDR1 and CDR2 are SGHRS and YFSETQ. The CDR3 spells CASSSWPPLTGGTGELFF. The CDR3 DNA sequence: TGCGCCAGCAGCTCTTGGCCCCCTCTGACAGGCGGCACCGGGGAGCTGTTTTTT.

The chain is built from TRBV7-8 and TRBJ2-5; tentatively, D is TRBD2 (6 bases). The CDR3 runs to 15 residues. Germline V gives CDR1 SGHVS, CDR2 FQNEAQ. Trimming cost V 0 bases and J 4 bases, with 12 bases left between them. The DNA of the CDR3 is TGTGCCAGCAGCTTAGCGGGGAGGCCATTAGAGACCCAGTACTTC. This codes for CASSLAGRPLETQYF.

This clonotype was seen many times. The V gene is TRBV20-1, the J gene TRBJ2-5; the D call may be TRBD1 or TRBD2 (5 bases each). The CDR3 has 14 residues. The germline V and J ends were trimmed by 0 bases and 10 bases, with 18 bases remaining between them. Per the germline V gene, CDR1 is DFQATT and CDR2 is SNEGSKA (reference sequence). The CDR3 loop is CSARERGKLGDQYF. In DNA form, the CDR3 reads TGCAGTGCTAGAGAACGGGGAAAATTAGGGGACCAGTACTTC.

This clonotype turned up a few times. The CDR3 here is CASRRLSGRVTYNEQFF. CDR3 coding DNA: TGTGCCAGCAGACGTCTTAGCGGGAGGGTTACCTACAATGAGCAGTTCTTC. This chain uses TRBV7-8 with TRBJ2-1; TRBD2 matches at 11 bases. J gave up 2 bases and V 6 bases, and 9 bases lay outside the gene matches. The CDR3 spans 17 residues. Germline V gene data show CDR1 as SGHVS and CDR2 as FQNEAQ.

The chain carries TRBV6-5 and TRBJ2-1; maybe TRBD2 (5 bases). This CDR3 has 14 residues. Trimming pared 2 bases from V and 7 bases from J, leaving 12 bases between. Germline V gene lookup returns CDR1 MNHEY and CDR2 SVGAGI. The DNA for the CDR3 is TGTGCCAGCAGTTACCTAGCCCTTGGGAATGAGCAGTTCTTC. Amino acid sequence: CASSYLALGNEQFF.

This clonotype showed up many times. This chain joins TRBV5-1 and TRBJ2-7; weak D call: TRBD1 (6 bases). Germline V gene lookup returns CDR1 SGHRS and CDR2 YFSETQ. V shed 5 bases and J shed 2 bases, with 17 bases lying between them. CDR3 length: 15 residues. The chain's CDR3 is CASSLTGDTTYEQYF. The DNA of the CDR3 is TGCGCCAGCAGTCTGACCGGGGACACCACCTACGAGCAGTACTTC.

This clonotype was found a few times. The chain couples TRBV10-3 to TRBJ2-3; D is ambiguous. The germline V gene has CDR1 ENHRY and CDR2 SYGVKD. This CDR3 region has 11 residues. Trimming left V 7 bases short and J 2 bases short, with 4 bases between. In DNA, the CDR3 is TGTGCCATCATGGTCACAGATACGCAGTATTTT. Translating gives CAIMVTDTQYF.

The V call is TRBV29-1, the J call TRBJ1-2, with D unresolved. This CDR3 contains 13 residues. CDR1 and CDR2 (germline): SQVTM, ANQGSEA. V dropped 3 bases and J dropped 4 bases, with 12 bases sitting between them. CDR3 DNA sequence: TGCAGCGTTGACAGCGCCGCAAGCTATGGCTACACCTTC. Translation gives CSVDSAASYGYTF. Based on the CDR3 plus reference TRBV29-1 and TRBJ1-2, the full variable domain is SAVISQKPSRDICQRGTSLTIQCQVDSQVTMMFWYRQQPGQSLTLIATANQGSEATYESGFVIDKFPISRPNLTFSTLTVSNMSPEDSSIYLCSVDSAASYGYTFGSGTRLTVV.

This chain's CDR3 is CATSLHNQPQHF. CDR3 in DNA: TGTGCCACCTCGCTTCATAATCAGCCCCAGCATTTT. This rearrangement joins TRBV15 to TRBJ1-5; no definite D call. V gave up 8 bases and J gave up 4 bases, with 9 bases separating them. CDR1 and CDR2 (germline): LNHNV, YYDKDF (reference sequence). The CDR3 covers 12 residues.

The V gene is TRBV7-2, the J gene TRBJ1-1, with D tentatively TRBD1 (5 bases). V dropped 5 bases and J dropped 4 bases, with 11 bases sitting between them. CDR3 length: 13 amino acids. Germline V gene lookup returns CDR1 SGHTA and CDR2 FQGNSA. The CDR3 region has the DNA TGTGCCAGCAGCCCGCCAGGGAGCACTGAAGCTTTCTTT. It is translated as CASSPPGSTEAFF.

V gene TRBV20-1 combines with J gene TRBJ1-5, with TRBD1 identical over 9 bases. The CDR3 loop spans 16 amino acids. Trimming at V came to 1 base and at J to 1 base, leaving 5 bases not matched to a gene. Germline CDR1 DFQATT, CDR2 SNEGSKA (reference sequence). For the CDR3, the DNA is TGCAGTGCTAGAGGTACAGGGGGCAGGAGCAATCAGCCCCAGCATTTT. This codes for CSARGTGGRSNQPQHF.

The chain combines TRBV7-3 with TRBJ2-1; TRBD1 matches 12 bases. J lost 10 bases, V lost 3 bases, and 4 bases had no gene match. Germline V CDR1 and CDR2: SGHTA, FQGTGA. The CDR3 sequence is 14 residues long. CDR3 amino acids: CASSLAGTGGEQFF. For the CDR3, the DNA is TGTGCCAGCAGCTTGGCCGGGACAGGGGGCGAGCAGTTCTTC.

The genes are TRBV20-1 and TRBJ1-1; tentative D call: TRBD1 (6 bases). V lost 7 bases, J lost 9 bases, and 18 bases lay in between. This CDR3 is built from 12 residues. In germline, CDR1 is DFQATT, CDR2 SNEGSKA (reference sequence). The CDR3 DNA sequence: TGCAGTGTTCTAAGGACCGGGACAAAAGCTTTCTTT. Translation gives CSVLRTGTKAFF.

This clonotype was observed many times. The rearrangement joins TRBV29-1 to TRBJ1-1, with D maybe TRBD1 (5 bases). The germline CDR1 and CDR2 sequences are SQVTM and ANQGSEA. The CDR3 has 12 residues. The V gene lost 1 base and the J gene lost 10 bases, with 13 bases spanning the gap. The CDR3 loop reads CSVEGPGGGAFF. The CDR3 coding sequence is TGCAGCGTTGAAGGACCGGGGGGGGGAGCTTTCTTT.

This chain joins TRBV28 and TRBJ2-7; D is undetermined. The CDR3 is 13 residues long. V was cut by 7 bases and J by 2 bases, with 12 bases left in between. Germline-derived CDR1 and CDR2 are MDHEN and SYDVKM. The CDR3: CASNQQAAYEQYF. Written as DNA, the CDR3 is TGTGCCAGCAATCAGCAGGCTGCCTACGAGCAGTACTTC.

The chain links TRBV12-3 or TRBV12-4 to TRBJ2-2; D not certain. V was shortened by 2 bases and J by 9 bases, with 7 bases between the two germline ends. CDR3 length: 12 amino acids. The CDR3 loop is CASSLWSRELFF. The CDR3 coding sequence is TGTGCCAGCAGTTTATGGTCCAGGGAGCTGTTTTTT.